The T cell receptor (beta chain) under discussion was sequenced for a study of beta chain features in type 1 diabetes. In the study overall: The patients were much like the healthy donors in age, gender and cell yields. Study observations and caveats: Type 1 diabetes patients showed a moderate but significant shortening of TCRB CDR3s in all four CD4+ subsets.

Every bit of the isolated RNA underwent reverse transcription, so sequencing read expressed TCRB transcripts. Libraries were prepared by immunoSEQ multiplex PCR; TCRdb keeps only in-frame clonotypes and omits some of them. Of around 70,000 clones listed, about 48% are singletons. The CDR3 is 13 residues long. Germline assignment: CDR1 SGHAT and CDR2 FQNNGV. The V end lost 3 bases, the J end lost 2 bases, and 7 bases lay between the germline ends. Comment on this clone: Its antigen is unidentified.

One heparinised draw of blood, averaging around 100 mL, came from each donor. Sorting of CD4+ naive, central memory, regulatory and stem cell-like memory cells was performed via CD45RO/CCR7/CD25/CD127/CD95/CD27. The V gene is TRBV11-2, the J gene TRBJ2-5, with D perhaps matching TRBD2 (5 bases). This TCR came from a man aged 25-45 years with type 1 diabetes. The sequencing input was central memory CD4+ T cells from blood. CDR3 protein: CASSFGLQETQYF. Here the CDR3 DNA reads TGTGCCAGCAGCTTCGGACTGCAAGAGACCCAGTACTTC.